These T cell receptor beta chains were read from a single sample in a study of T cell responses to AZD1222 COVID-19 vaccine. Sequencing was performed with immunoSEQ multiplex PCR; in TCRdb, only in-frame clones are kept and a portion is missing. The sample yields about 90,000 clones, about 90% seen once. Here the sequenced sample was peripheral blood, taken on day 0 of MenACWY control vaccination. The source is an adult in good health. The CDR3 runs from the conserved cysteine through the conserved F or W. Fields, in order: CDR3 protein, CDR3 DNA, V gene, J gene, clone size, D gene. A D gene is named only where the DNA matches it firmly. Only some rows state a clone size, as once, few, many or a class for expanded clones.

CDR3aa: CATQVLDYGYTF; CDR3nt: TGTGCCACGCAGGTCCTGGACTATGGCTACACCTTC; v_gene: TRBV28; j_gene: TRBJ1-2; abundance: NA; d_gene: NA
CDR3aa: CASSAPSTVVSEQYF; CDR3nt: TGTGCCAGCAGCGCCCCATCAACCGTCGTTAGCGAGCAGTACTTC; v_gene: TRBV28; j_gene: TRBJ2-7; abundance: NA; d_gene: NA
CDR3aa: CASSLGPDSPLHF; CDR3nt: TGTGCCAGCAGCCTGGGACCTGATTCACCCCTCCACTTT; v_gene: TRBV4-2; j_gene: TRBJ1-6; abundance: NA; d_gene: NA
CDR3aa: CASSYSAQGNGYTF; CDR3nt: TGTGCCAGCAGTTACTCTGCACAGGGGAATGGCTACACCTTC; v_gene: TRBV6-2/TRBV6-3; j_gene: TRBJ1-2; abundance: NA; d_gene: TRBD1
CDR3aa: CASSIKGVRGYQPQHF; CDR3nt: TGTGCCAGCAGCATCAAAGGGGTTCGGGGGTATCAGCCCCAGCATTTT; v_gene: TRBV21-1; j_gene: TRBJ1-5; abundance: NA; d_gene: NA
CDR3aa: CASSSVTGWHGYTF; CDR3nt: TGTGCCAGCAGTTCAGTGACAGGGTGGCATGGCTACACCTTC; v_gene: TRBV28; j_gene: TRBJ1-2; abundance: NA; d_gene: TRBD1
CDR3aa: CASSTGRYEQYF; CDR3nt: TGTGCCAGTTCAACAGGGCGCTACGAGCAGTACTTC; v_gene: TRBV19; j_gene: TRBJ2-7; abundance: once; d_gene: NA
CDR3aa: CASSLAVGPSTDTQYF; CDR3nt: TGCGCCAGCAGCTTGGCCGTAGGCCCTAGCACAGATACGCAGTATTTT; v_gene: TRBV5-1; j_gene: TRBJ2-3; abundance: NA; d_gene: NA
CDR3aa: CASSYSNDRNNEQFF; CDR3nt: TGTGCCAGCAGTTACTCCAATGACAGGAACAATGAGCAGTTCTTC; v_gene: TRBV6-5; j_gene: TRBJ2-1; abundance: NA; d_gene: NA
CDR3aa: CASSASRVNYGYTF; CDR3nt: TGTGCCAGCAGTGCCAGCAGGGTTAACTATGGCTACACCTTC; v_gene: TRBV2; j_gene: TRBJ1-2; abundance: once; d_gene: NA
CDR3aa: CASSNTGQETQYF; CDR3nt: TGTGCCAGCAGTAACACAGGACAAGAGACCCAGTACTTC; v_gene: TRBV6-5; j_gene: TRBJ2-5; abundance: NA; d_gene: NA
CDR3aa: CASSPIRSLGQGVGETQYF; CDR3nt: TGTGCCAGCAGCCCCATAAGGTCCCTGGGACAGGGGGTTGGGGAGACCCAGTACTTC; v_gene: TRBV27; j_gene: TRBJ2-5; abundance: NA; d_gene: TRBD1
CDR3aa: CASNDRDDGYTF; CDR3nt: TGTGCCAGCAATGACAGGGACGATGGCTACACCTTC; v_gene: TRBV28; j_gene: TRBJ1-2; abundance: NA; d_gene: TRBD1
CDR3aa: CASSPGSGRGYEQYF; CDR3nt: TGTGCCAGCAGCCCGGGTAGCGGGAGAGGCTACGAGCAGTACTTC; v_gene: TRBV5-6; j_gene: TRBJ2-7; abundance: NA; d_gene: TRBD2
CDR3aa: CSVVSQMNTGELFF; CDR3nt: TGCAGCGTTGTTTCGCAGATGAACACCGGGGAGCTGTTTTTT; v_gene: TRBV29-1; j_gene: TRBJ2-2; abundance: NA; d_gene: NA
CDR3aa: CASRIDWSSYNSPLHF; CDR3nt: TGTGCCAGTAGAATCGACTGGAGCTCCTATAATTCACCCCTCCACTTT; v_gene: TRBV19; j_gene: TRBJ1-6; abundance: once; d_gene: NA
CDR3aa: CASSPAGDHNYGYTF; CDR3nt: TGCGCCAGCAGCCCGGCGGGGGACCATAACTATGGCTACACCTTC; v_gene: TRBV5-1; j_gene: TRBJ1-2; abundance: NA; d_gene: NA
CDR3aa: CASQQNYGYTF; CDR3nt: TGTGCCAGTCAGCAGAACTATGGCTACACCTTC; v_gene: TRBV19; j_gene: TRBJ1-2; abundance: NA; d_gene: NA
CDR3aa: CASSIQVYTEAFF; CDR3nt: TGTGCCAGCAGCATACAGGTCTACACTGAAGCTTTCTTT; v_gene: TRBV12-3/TRBV12-4; j_gene: TRBJ1-1; abundance: NA; d_gene: NA
CDR3aa: CASSGTGDQPQHF; CDR3nt: TGTGCCAGTAGTGGGACAGGGGATCAGCCCCAGCATTTT; v_gene: TRBV19; j_gene: TRBJ1-5; abundance: NA; d_gene: TRBD1
CDR3aa: CASSQVQGAYNEQFF; CDR3nt: TGCGCCAGCAGCCAAGTCCAGGGGGCCTACAATGAGCAGTTCTTC; v_gene: TRBV4-3; j_gene: TRBJ2-1; abundance: NA; d_gene: TRBD1
CDR3aa: CASSYWADTEAFF; CDR3nt: TGTGCCAGCAGTTACTGGGCGGACACTGAAGCTTTCTTT; v_gene: TRBV6-2/TRBV6-3; j_gene: TRBJ1-1; abundance: NA; d_gene: NA
CDR3aa: CASSISGYGYTF; CDR3nt: TGTGCCAGTAGTATATCCGGGTATGGCTACACCTTC; v_gene: TRBV19; j_gene: TRBJ1-2; abundance: NA; d_gene: NA
CDR3aa: CASSRTSGTSSYNEQFF; CDR3nt: TGTGCCAGCAGTCGGACTAGCGGGACCAGCTCCTACAATGAGCAGTTCTTC; v_gene: TRBV27; j_gene: TRBJ2-1; abundance: NA; d_gene: TRBD2
CDR3aa: CASSQEGSGRAGFGEQYF; CDR3nt: TGTGCCAGCAGCCAGGAGGGCAGCGGGAGGGCCGGTTTTGGCGAGCAGTACTTC; v_gene: TRBV14; j_gene: TRBJ2-7; abundance: NA; d_gene: TRBD2
CDR3aa: CASSSAATYEQYF; CDR3nt: TGTGCCAGCAGCTCTGCCGCGACCTACGAGCAGTACTTC; v_gene: TRBV28; j_gene: TRBJ2-7; abundance: NA; d_gene: NA
CDR3aa: CASSLGQGNEKLFF; CDR3nt: TGTGCCAGCAGCTTAGGACAGGGTAATGAAAAACTGTTTTTT; v_gene: TRBV7-9; j_gene: TRBJ1-4; abundance: once; d_gene: TRBD1
CDR3aa: CASSPISSGHQETQYF; CDR3nt: TGTGCCAGCTCACCAATCTCTAGCGGGCATCAAGAGACCCAGTACTTC; v_gene: TRBV18; j_gene: TRBJ2-5; abundance: NA; d_gene: TRBD2
CDR3aa: CASSQGTGSTDTQYF; CDR3nt: TGTGCCAGCAGCCAAGGCACAGGGAGCACAGATACGCAGTATTTT; v_gene: TRBV3-1/TRBV3-2; j_gene: TRBJ2-3; abundance: once; d_gene: NA
CDR3aa: CASSRGLGGFSQPQHF; CDR3nt: TGTGCCAGCAGCCGAGGTCTTGGGGGCTTTAGTCAGCCCCAGCATTTT; v_gene: TRBV28; j_gene: TRBJ1-5; abundance: NA; d_gene: NA
CDR3aa: CASSLAGGVTYEQYF; CDR3nt: TGTGCCAGCAGCTTAGCCGGGGGGGTAACCTACGAGCAGTACTTC; v_gene: TRBV7-8; j_gene: TRBJ2-7; abundance: NA; d_gene: TRBD2
CDR3aa: CASSPSLGTESGNTIYF; CDR3nt: TGTGCCAGCAGTCCTTCGTTGGGGACAGAGTCTGGAAACACCATATATTTT; v_gene: TRBV6-6; j_gene: TRBJ1-3; abundance: few; d_gene: TRBD1
CDR3aa: CSVRYNEQFF; CDR3nt: TGCAGCGTTCGGTACAATGAGCAGTTCTTC; v_gene: TRBV29-1; j_gene: TRBJ2-1; abundance: NA; d_gene: NA
CDR3aa: CASSMGDTVLSGNTIYF; CDR3nt: TGTGCCAGTAGTATGGGGGACACCGTCCTCTCTGGAAACACCATATATTTT; v_gene: TRBV19; j_gene: TRBJ1-3; abundance: NA; d_gene: NA
CDR3aa: CASSRGLAGYNEQFF; CDR3nt: TGTGCCAGTAGTAGGGGACTAGCGGGCTACAATGAGCAGTTCTTC; v_gene: TRBV19; j_gene: TRBJ2-1; abundance: NA; d_gene: TRBD2
CDR3aa: CASSYSISVPGAYEQYF; CDR3nt: TGTGCCAGCAGTTACTCGATCTCTGTCCCCGGGGCCTACGAGCAGTACTTC; v_gene: TRBV6-2/TRBV6-3; j_gene: TRBJ2-7; abundance: NA; d_gene: NA
CDR3aa: CAISRDGNTGELFF; CDR3nt: TGTGCCATCAGTAGGGACGGTAACACCGGGGAGCTGTTTTTT; v_gene: TRBV10-3; j_gene: TRBJ2-2; abundance: NA; d_gene: NA